This T cell receptor (beta chain) was sequenced for a study of shared clonotypes between healthy human individuals. Findings of the study overall: With a handful of donors compared, 4.5% to 6.5% of naive CD4 clonotypes were shared.

The CDR3 has 15 amino acids. Between the trimmed V and J ends, which lost 0 bases and 2 bases, there was a span of 11 bases. Germline values: CDR1 MNHNY, CDR2 SVGAGI (reference sequence). The donors, all of them Caucasian adults, lived in Nashville, Tennessee. The investigators split CD4+ cells into a CD45RA+ naive subset and a CD45RA-negative memory subset. Comment on this clone: Its cognate antigen is unknown.

Under the authors' procedure: ImmunoSEQ yielded junction-only sequences lacking quality scores, so filtering differed. The method was immunoSEQ multiplex PCR; TCRdb's version includes in-frame clones alone and lacks a portion of them. V and J calls and clone size are copied from that table; D and trimming were computed from the DNA. The sample yields 2 million to 2.5 million clones, approximately 95% seen once. The receptor comes from a man between 18 and 35 years old in good health. The rearrangement joins TRBV6-6 to TRBJ2-7; tentative D call: TRBD2 (5 bases). The sample comprised naive CD4+ T cells sorted from blood. The subset was: CD45RA+ positively selected. CDR3 amino acids: CASSYSIRGPYEQYF. The CDR3 nucleotides read TGTGCCAGCAGTTACTCGATACGCGGGCCCTACGAGCAGTACTTC.